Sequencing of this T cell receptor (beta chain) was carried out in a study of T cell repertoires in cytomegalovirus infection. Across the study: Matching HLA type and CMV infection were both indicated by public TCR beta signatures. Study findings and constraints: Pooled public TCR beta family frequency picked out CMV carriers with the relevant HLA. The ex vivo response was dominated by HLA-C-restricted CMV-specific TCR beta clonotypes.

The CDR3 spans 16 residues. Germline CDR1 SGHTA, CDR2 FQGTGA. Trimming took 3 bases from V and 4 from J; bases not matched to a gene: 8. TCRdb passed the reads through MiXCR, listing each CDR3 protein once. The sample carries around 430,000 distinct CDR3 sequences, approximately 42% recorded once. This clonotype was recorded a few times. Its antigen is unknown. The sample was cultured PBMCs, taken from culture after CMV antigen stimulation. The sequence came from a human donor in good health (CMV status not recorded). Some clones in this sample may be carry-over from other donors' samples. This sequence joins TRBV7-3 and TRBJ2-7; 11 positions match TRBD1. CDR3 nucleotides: TGTGCCAGCAGCTTGGTTGGACAGGGGGCTGGGTACGAGCAGTACTTC. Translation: CASSLVGQGAGYEQYF.